A selection of T cell receptor beta chains follows, all from one sample in a study of OX40 agonist ivuxolimab in advanced cancers. Sequencing was performed with immunoSEQ multiplex PCR; in TCRdb, only in-frame clones are kept and a portion is missing. The sample includes tens of thousands of clones, roughly 87% of them seen just once. The starting material was CD4+ or CD8+ T cells sorted from blood, obtained in a trial of the OX40 agonist ivuxolimab. All receptors come from an adult with an advanced solid tumor such as melanoma, head and neck, liver or kidney cancer. CDR3s include the opening cysteine and the closing phenylalanine or tryptophan. D genes are given only for firm matches. A row's size may be missing; if present it is once, few, many or a size class.

V gene: TRBV11-2; J gene: TRBJ1-1; clone size: .; CDR3 length: 13; D gene: .; CDR3 protein: CASSLRGGTEAFF; CDR3 DNA: TGTGCCAGCAGCTTACGGGGGGGCACTGAAGCTTTCTTT
V gene: TRBV4-1; J gene: TRBJ1-3; clone size: .; CDR3 length: 16; D gene: .; CDR3 protein: CASSHPGDYSGNTIYF; CDR3 DNA: TGCGCCAGCAGCCACCCAGGGGATTACTCTGGAAACACCATATATTTT
V gene: TRBV19; J gene: TRBJ2-3; clone size: .; CDR3 length: 15; D gene: TRBD1; CDR3 protein: CASSPQDRGEDTQYF; CDR3 DNA: TGTGCCAGTAGTCCACAGGACAGGGGAGAAGATACGCAGTATTTT
V gene: TRBV6-6; J gene: TRBJ1-5; clone size: .; CDR3 length: 14; D gene: .; CDR3 protein: CASSYEFSNQPQHF; CDR3 DNA: TGTGCCAGCAGTTACGAATTTAGCAATCAGCCCCAGCATTTT
V gene: TRBV5-1; J gene: TRBJ2-7; clone size: .; CDR3 length: 15; D gene: TRBD1; CDR3 protein: CASSYRDSRAYEQYF; CDR3 DNA: TGCGCCAGCAGCTACCGGGACAGTCGGGCCTACGAGCAGTACTTC
V gene: TRBV4-1; J gene: TRBJ1-5; clone size: few; CDR3 length: 16; D gene: .; CDR3 protein: CASSQGGWQGNQPQHF; CDR3 DNA: TGCGCCAGCAGCCAAGGAGGCTGGCAGGGCAATCAGCCCCAGCATTTT
V gene: TRBV30; J gene: TRBJ1-5; clone size: .; CDR3 length: 13; D gene: .; CDR3 protein: CAWSPRGDQPQHF; CDR3 DNA: TGTGCCTGGAGTCCCCGGGGGGATCAGCCCCAGCATTTT
V gene: TRBV6-5; J gene: TRBJ2-1; clone size: .; CDR3 length: 16; D gene: .; CDR3 protein: CASSYSRGSSYNEQFF; CDR3 DNA: TGTGCCAGCAGTTACTCGAGAGGGAGCTCCTACAATGAGCAGTTCTTC
V gene: TRBV5-1; J gene: TRBJ2-1; clone size: .; CDR3 length: 14; D gene: TRBD2; CDR3 protein: CASSRIAGYNEQFF; CDR3 DNA: TGCGCCAGCAGCCGGATAGCGGGGTACAATGAGCAGTTCTTC
V gene: TRBV2; J gene: TRBJ1-1; clone size: few; CDR3 length: 12; D gene: .; CDR3 protein: CASSDRVAEAFF; CDR3 DNA: TGTGCCAGCAGTGACAGGGTAGCGGAAGCTTTCTTT
V gene: TRBV2; J gene: TRBJ1-1; clone size: .; CDR3 length: 12; D gene: .; CDR3 protein: CASSRENTEAFF; CDR3 DNA: TGTGCCAGCAGTCGGGAGAACACTGAAGCTTTCTTT
V gene: TRBV29-1; J gene: TRBJ1-2; clone size: .; CDR3 length: 12; D gene: TRBD1; CDR3 protein: CSASDRDYGYTF; CDR3 DNA: TGCAGCGCTTCGGACAGGGACTATGGCTACACCTTC
V gene: TRBV7-9; J gene: TRBJ1-5; clone size: .; CDR3 length: 17; D gene: TRBD1; CDR3 protein: CASSSQGGRTSNQPQHF; CDR3 DNA: TGTGCCAGCAGCTCCCAGGGGGGGAGAACTAGCAATCAGCCCCAGCATTTT
V gene: TRBV30; J gene: TRBJ1-6; clone size: .; CDR3 length: 12; D gene: TRBD1; CDR3 protein: CAWDRESSPLHF; CDR3 DNA: TGTGCCTGGGACAGGGAAAGCTCACCCCTCCACTTT
V gene: TRBV6-5; J gene: TRBJ2-1; clone size: .; CDR3 length: 14; D gene: .; CDR3 protein: CASSQTIRDWEQFF; CDR3 DNA: TGTGCCAGCAGCCAGACGATCAGGGATTGGGAGCAGTTCTTC
V gene: TRBV7-2; J gene: TRBJ2-7; clone size: .; CDR3 length: 15; D gene: .; CDR3 protein: CASSLAGTSTREQYF; CDR3 DNA: TGTGCCAGCAGCTTAGCTGGGACATCCACTAGGGAGCAGTACTTC
V gene: TRBV5-5; J gene: TRBJ2-7; clone size: .; CDR3 length: 14; D gene: .; CDR3 protein: CASSFSGDLYEQYF; CDR3 DNA: TGTGCCAGCAGCTTTTCGGGGGACCTCTACGAGCAGTACTTC
V gene: TRBV18; J gene: TRBJ1-1; clone size: .; CDR3 length: 15; D gene: .; CDR3 protein: CASSRAGGPGTEAFF; CDR3 DNA: TGTGCCAGCTCACGCGCCGGGGGGCCGGGGACTGAAGCTTTCTTT
V gene: TRBV7-2; J gene: TRBJ2-1; clone size: few; CDR3 length: 15; D gene: TRBD2; CDR3 protein: CASSLGAGGHNEQFF; CDR3 DNA: TGTGCCAGCAGCTTAGGAGCGGGAGGGCACAATGAGCAGTTCTTC
V gene: TRBV27; J gene: TRBJ1-2; clone size: .; CDR3 length: 15; D gene: .; CDR3 protein: CASSLDATGNYGYTF; CDR3 DNA: TGTGCCAGCAGTTTAGACGCTACAGGGAACTATGGCTACACCTTC
V gene: TRBV2; J gene: TRBJ1-4; clone size: .; CDR3 length: 15; D gene: TRBD1; CDR3 protein: CASRQYGTVNEKLFF; CDR3 DNA: TGTGCCAGCAGGCAATACGGGACAGTTAATGAAAAACTGTTTTTT
V gene: TRBV5-1; J gene: TRBJ2-3; clone size: .; CDR3 length: 16; D gene: .; CDR3 protein: CASSPPKASGTDTQYF; CDR3 DNA: TGCGCCAGCAGCCCCCCTAAGGCTAGCGGCACAGATACGCAGTATTTT
V gene: TRBV28; J gene: TRBJ1-2; clone size: .; CDR3 length: 18; D gene: TRBD1; CDR3 protein: CASNPGLGTGKFSYGYTF; CDR3 DNA: TGTGCCAGCAATCCCGGGCTCGGGACAGGGAAGTTCAGCTATGGCTACACCTTC
V gene: TRBV11-2; J gene: TRBJ2-2; clone size: .; CDR3 length: 15; D gene: .; CDR3 protein: CASSLRQANTGELFF; CDR3 DNA: TGTGCCAGCAGCTTAAGACAAGCGAACACCGGGGAGCTGTTTTTT
V gene: TRBV11-2; J gene: TRBJ1-3; clone size: .; CDR3 length: 14; D gene: .; CDR3 protein: CASSPQSSGNTIYF; CDR3 DNA: TGTGCCAGCAGTCCACAGAGCTCTGGAAACACCATATATTTT
V gene: TRBV19; J gene: TRBJ2-3; clone size: few; CDR3 length: 15; D gene: .; CDR3 protein: CASSPRPLDTDTQYF; CDR3 DNA: TGTGCCAGCTCCCCGCGGCCCCTGGACACAGATACGCAGTATTTT
V gene: TRBV30; J gene: TRBJ2-2; clone size: .; CDR3 length: 13; D gene: TRBD1; CDR3 protein: CAWKGQGTGELFF; CDR3 DNA: TGTGCCTGGAAGGGACAGGGGACCGGGGAGCTGTTTTTT
V gene: TRBV18; J gene: TRBJ2-7; clone size: .; CDR3 length: 16; D gene: .; CDR3 protein: CASSPRGRGQSYEQYF; CDR3 DNA: TGTGCCAGCTCACCGAGGGGGAGAGGGCAGAGTTACGAGCAGTACTTC
V gene: TRBV18; J gene: TRBJ1-1; clone size: .; CDR3 length: 15; D gene: TRBD1; CDR3 protein: CASSPLTGGKTEAFF; CDR3 DNA: TGTGCCAGCTCACCGCTGACAGGGGGAAAGACTGAAGCTTTCTTT
V gene: TRBV20-1; J gene: TRBJ1-1; clone size: few; CDR3 length: 11; D gene: TRBD1; CDR3 protein: CSADRQGGAFF; CDR3 DNA: TGCAGTGCTGATAGACAGGGAGGGGCTTTCTTT
V gene: TRBV11-2; J gene: TRBJ2-3; clone size: .; CDR3 length: 14; D gene: .; CDR3 protein: CASSPPVATDTQYF; CDR3 DNA: TGTGCCAGCAGCCCCCCGGTTGCCACAGATACGCAGTATTTT
V gene: TRBV7-9; J gene: TRBJ1-4; clone size: .; CDR3 length: 15; D gene: TRBD1; CDR3 protein: CASSPGGQQRGKLFF; CDR3 DNA: TGTGCCAGCAGCCCGGGGGGACAGCAAAGAGGAAAACTGTTTTTT
V gene: TRBV11-3; J gene: TRBJ1-2; clone size: .; CDR3 length: 16; D gene: TRBD1; CDR3 protein: CASSLPTGDRAIGYTF; CDR3 DNA: TGTGCCAGCAGCTTACCGACTGGGGACAGGGCAATTGGCTACACCTTC
V gene: TRBV29-1; J gene: TRBJ1-1; clone size: .; CDR3 length: 13; D gene: TRBD1; CDR3 protein: CSVVGQGTSLAFF; CDR3 DNA: TGCAGCGTCGTGGGACAGGGGACCTCCCTAGCTTTCTTT
V gene: TRBV2; J gene: TRBJ2-3; clone size: once; CDR3 length: 16; D gene: .; CDR3 protein: CASSGGGPGGTDTQYF; CDR3 DNA: TGTGCCAGCAGTGGGGGGGGCCCGGGCGGCACAGATACGCAGTATTTT
V gene: TRBV7-6; J gene: TRBJ1-1; clone size: .; CDR3 length: 13; D gene: .; CDR3 protein: CASSLGWNTEAFF; CDR3 DNA: TGTGCCAGCAGCTTAGGATGGAACACTGAAGCTTTCTTT
V gene: TRBV5-4; J gene: TRBJ1-2; clone size: .; CDR3 length: 13; D gene: .; CDR3 protein: CASSSGQNYGYTF; CDR3 DNA: TGTGCCAGCAGCTCCGGACAGAACTATGGCTACACCTTC
V gene: TRBV28; J gene: TRBJ1-2; clone size: .; CDR3 length: 14; D gene: .; CDR3 protein: CASSLSGGNYGYTF; CDR3 DNA: TGTGCCAGCAGTTTATCCGGAGGTAACTATGGCTACACCTTC
V gene: TRBV27; J gene: TRBJ1-6; clone size: .; CDR3 length: 14; D gene: TRBD1; CDR3 protein: CASSRQGAGAPLHF; CDR3 DNA: TGTGCCAGCAGTCGACAGGGGGCAGGGGCACCCCTCCACTTT
V gene: TRBV7-8; J gene: TRBJ2-3; clone size: few; CDR3 length: 13; D gene: .; CDR3 protein: CASSPPRGDTQYF; CDR3 DNA: TGTGCCAGCAGCCCCCCCAGGGGAGATACGCAGTATTTT
V gene: TRBV29-1; J gene: TRBJ1-5; clone size: .; CDR3 length: 13; D gene: .; CDR3 protein: CSVGAGDNQPQHF; CDR3 DNA: TGCAGCGTTGGGGCAGGGGACAATCAGCCCCAGCATTTT
V gene: TRBV11-1; J gene: TRBJ2-6; clone size: .; CDR3 length: 15; D gene: .; CDR3 protein: CASSWRDSGANVLTF; CDR3 DNA: TGTGCCAGCAGCTGGAGGGACTCTGGGGCCAACGTCCTGACTTTC
V gene: TRBV6-5; J gene: TRBJ2-3; clone size: .; CDR3 length: 11; D gene: .; CDR3 protein: CASSTIHTQYF; CDR3 DNA: TGTGCCAGCAGTACCATACATACGCAGTATTTT
V gene: TRBV5-6; J gene: TRBJ2-5; clone size: .; CDR3 length: 15; D gene: TRBD2; CDR3 protein: CASSLERGGQETQYF; CDR3 DNA: TGTGCCAGCAGCTTGGAGCGGGGGGGCCAAGAGACCCAGTACTTC
V gene: TRBV29-1; J gene: TRBJ1-2; clone size: .; CDR3 length: 12; D gene: .; CDR3 protein: CSVGQGLDGYTF; CDR3 DNA: TGCAGCGTTGGGCAGGGATTAGATGGCTACACCTTC
V gene: TRBV19; J gene: TRBJ2-7; clone size: .; CDR3 length: 13; D gene: .; CDR3 protein: CASSTQAFNEQYF; CDR3 DNA: TGTGCCAGTAGTACGCAGGCTTTTAACGAGCAGTACTTC
V gene: TRBV4-1; J gene: TRBJ2-4; clone size: .; CDR3 length: 16; D gene: .; CDR3 protein: CASSQATGRGENIQYF; CDR3 DNA: TGCGCCAGCAGCCAAGCGACAGGGCGGGGTGAAAACATTCAGTACTTC
V gene: TRBV11-2; J gene: TRBJ1-1; clone size: .; CDR3 length: 14; D gene: .; CDR3 protein: CASSLGRRLTEAFF; CDR3 DNA: TGTGCCAGCAGCTTAGGGCGCAGGTTAACTGAAGCTTTCTTT
V gene: TRBV15; J gene: TRBJ2-6; clone size: .; CDR3 length: 17; D gene: TRBD1; CDR3 protein: CATRRTGGFSGANVLTF; CDR3 DNA: TGTGCCACCAGGAGGACAGGGGGCTTCTCTGGGGCCAACGTCCTGACTTTC
V gene: TRBV5-1; J gene: TRBJ1-1; clone size: .; CDR3 length: 14; D gene: TRBD1; CDR3 protein: CASSLWTGNTEAFF; CDR3 DNA: TGCGCCAGCAGCCTTTGGACAGGGAACACTGAAGCTTTCTTT
V gene: TRBV2; J gene: TRBJ1-5; clone size: few; CDR3 length: 15; D gene: .; CDR3 protein: CASSELAGEGQPQHF; CDR3 DNA: TGTGCCAGCAGTGAATTGGCAGGGGAGGGCCAGCCCCAGCATTTT
V gene: TRBV5-4; J gene: TRBJ2-5; clone size: .; CDR3 length: 13; D gene: .; CDR3 protein: CASSLRDLETQYF; CDR3 DNA: TGTGCCAGCAGCTTGCGGGATTTAGAGACCCAGTACTTC
V gene: TRBV29-1; J gene: TRBJ2-5; clone size: .; CDR3 length: 15; D gene: .; CDR3 protein: CSVDGVGQGDETQYF; CDR3 DNA: TGCAGCGTTGATGGGGTAGGACAAGGGGACGAGACCCAGTACTTC
V gene: TRBV12-2; J gene: TRBJ2-5; clone size: .; CDR3 length: 14; D gene: .; CDR3 protein: CASRLRDNDATQYF; CDR3 DNA: TGTGCAAGTCGCTTAAGAGACAACGATGCGACCCAGTACTTC
V gene: TRBV28; J gene: TRBJ1-5; clone size: .; CDR3 length: 12; D gene: .; CDR3 protein: CASSFGHQPQHF; CDR3 DNA: TGTGCCAGCAGTTTTGGCCATCAGCCCCAGCATTTT
V gene: TRBV4-1; J gene: TRBJ1-5; clone size: once; CDR3 length: 17; D gene: .; CDR3 protein: CASSQDVSRGVNQPQHF; CDR3 DNA: TGCGCCAGCAGCCAAGATGTCTCTCGGGGCGTCAATCAGCCCCAGCATTTT